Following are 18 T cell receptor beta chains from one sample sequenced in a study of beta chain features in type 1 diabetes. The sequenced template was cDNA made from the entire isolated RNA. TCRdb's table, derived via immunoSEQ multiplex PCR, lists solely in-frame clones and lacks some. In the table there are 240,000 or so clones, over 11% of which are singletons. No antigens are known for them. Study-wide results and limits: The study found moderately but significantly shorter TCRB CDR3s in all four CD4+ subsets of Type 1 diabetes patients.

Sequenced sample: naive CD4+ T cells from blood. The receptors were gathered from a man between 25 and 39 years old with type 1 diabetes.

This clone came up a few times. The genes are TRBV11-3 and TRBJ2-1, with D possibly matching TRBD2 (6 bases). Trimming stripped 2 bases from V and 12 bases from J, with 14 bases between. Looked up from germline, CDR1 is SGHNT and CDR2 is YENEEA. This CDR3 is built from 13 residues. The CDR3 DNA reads TGTGCCAGCAGCTTAAACCAGGGAGGTGGGCAGTTCTTC. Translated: CASSLNQGGGQFF.

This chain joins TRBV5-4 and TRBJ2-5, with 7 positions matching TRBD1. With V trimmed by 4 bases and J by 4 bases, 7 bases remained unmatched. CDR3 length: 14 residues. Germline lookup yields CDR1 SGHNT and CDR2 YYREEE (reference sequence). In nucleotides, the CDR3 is TGTGCCAGCAGCCGTTCGGACAGGCGAGAGACCCAGTACTTC. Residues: CASSRSDRRETQYF.

The CDR3 DNA reads TGTGCCAGCAGCGTAGCCCCGTACGGGAGCGGGTCGGATGAGCAGTTCTTC. Translated, it gives CASSVAPYGSGSDEQFF. The V call is TRBV9, the J call TRBJ2-1, with D possibly matching TRBD2 (6 bases). This CDR3 region has 17 residues. Germline values: CDR1 SGDLS, CDR2 YYNGEE. V was pared by 0 bases and J by 8 bases, with 21 bases between.

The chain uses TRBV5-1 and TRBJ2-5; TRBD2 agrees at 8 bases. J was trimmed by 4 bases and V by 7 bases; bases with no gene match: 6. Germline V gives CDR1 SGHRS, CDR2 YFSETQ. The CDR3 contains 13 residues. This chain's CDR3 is CASREGQGETQYF. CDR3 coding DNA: TGCGCCAGCCGGGAGGGGCAGGGAGAGACCCAGTACTTC.

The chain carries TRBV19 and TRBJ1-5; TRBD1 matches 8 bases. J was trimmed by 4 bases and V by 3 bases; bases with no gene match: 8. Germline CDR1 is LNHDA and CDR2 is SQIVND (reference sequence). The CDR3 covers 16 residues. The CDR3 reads CASSISRQGLNQPQHF. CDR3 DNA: TGTGCCAGTAGTATTTCTAGACAGGGGTTAAATCAGCCCCAGCATTTT.

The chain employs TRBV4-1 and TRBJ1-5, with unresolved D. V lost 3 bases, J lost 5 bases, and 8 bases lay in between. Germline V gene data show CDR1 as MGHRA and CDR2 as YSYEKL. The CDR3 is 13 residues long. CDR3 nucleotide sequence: TGCGCCAGCAGCCAGGACTTCTATCAGCCCCAGCATTTT. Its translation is CASSQDFYQPQHF.

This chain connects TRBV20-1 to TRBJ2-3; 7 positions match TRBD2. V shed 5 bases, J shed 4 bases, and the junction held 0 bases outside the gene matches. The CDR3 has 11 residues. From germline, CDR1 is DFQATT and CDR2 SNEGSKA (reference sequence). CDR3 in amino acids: CSAGGADTQYF. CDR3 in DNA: TGCAGTGCTGGGGGGGCAGATACGCAGTATTTT.

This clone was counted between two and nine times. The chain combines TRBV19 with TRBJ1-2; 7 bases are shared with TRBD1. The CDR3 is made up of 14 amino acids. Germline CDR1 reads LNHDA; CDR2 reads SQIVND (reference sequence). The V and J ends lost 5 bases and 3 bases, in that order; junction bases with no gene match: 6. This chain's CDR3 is CASSLPGQHYGYTF. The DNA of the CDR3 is TGTGCCAGTAGTCTACCGGGACAGCACTATGGCTACACCTTC. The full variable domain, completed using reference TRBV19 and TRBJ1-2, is DGGITQSPKYLFRKEGQNVTLSCEQNLNHDAMYWYRQDPGQGLRLIYYSQIVNDFQKGDIAEGYSVSREKKESFPLTVTSAQKNPTAFYLCASSLPGQHYGYTFGSGTRLTVV.

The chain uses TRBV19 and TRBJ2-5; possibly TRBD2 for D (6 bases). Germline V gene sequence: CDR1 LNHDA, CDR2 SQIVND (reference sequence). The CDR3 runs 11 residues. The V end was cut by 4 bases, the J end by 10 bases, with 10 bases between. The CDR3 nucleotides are TGTGCCAGTAGTAAAAGGCGGGACCAGTACTTC. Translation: CASSKRRDQYF.

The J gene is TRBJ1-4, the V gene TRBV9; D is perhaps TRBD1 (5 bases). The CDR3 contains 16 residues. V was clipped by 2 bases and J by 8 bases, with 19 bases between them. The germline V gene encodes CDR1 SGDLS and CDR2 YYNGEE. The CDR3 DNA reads TGTGCCAGCAGCGTTGGGGGACTACTGGCAGGGGAAAAACTGTTTTTT. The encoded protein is CASSVGGLLAGEKLFF.

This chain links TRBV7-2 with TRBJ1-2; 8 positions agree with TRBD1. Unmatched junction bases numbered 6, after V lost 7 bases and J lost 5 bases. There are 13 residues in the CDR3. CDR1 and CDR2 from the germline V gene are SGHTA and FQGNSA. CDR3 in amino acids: CASTRDRRYGYTF. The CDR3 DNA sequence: TGTGCCAGCACCCGGGACAGGCGTTATGGCTACACCTTC.

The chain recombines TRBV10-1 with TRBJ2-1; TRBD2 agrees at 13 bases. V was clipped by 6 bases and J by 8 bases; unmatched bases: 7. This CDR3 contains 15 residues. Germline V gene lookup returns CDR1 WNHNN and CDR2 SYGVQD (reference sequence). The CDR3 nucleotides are TGCGCCAGCAGCAACGGACTAGCGGGAGTATATGAGCAGTTCTTC. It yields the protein CASSNGLAGVYEQFF.

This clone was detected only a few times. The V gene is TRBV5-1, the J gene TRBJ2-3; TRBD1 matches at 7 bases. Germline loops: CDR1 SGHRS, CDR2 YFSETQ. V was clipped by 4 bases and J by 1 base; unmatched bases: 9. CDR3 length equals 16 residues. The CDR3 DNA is TGCGCCAGCAGCGTGGGACAGTCTGGCGGCACAGATACGCAGTATTTT. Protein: CASSVGQSGGTDTQYF. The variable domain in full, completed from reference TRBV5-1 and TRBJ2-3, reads KAGVTQTPRYLIKTRGQQVTLSCSPISGHRSVSWYQQTPGQGLQFLFEYFSETQRNKGNFPGRFSGRQFSNSRSEMNVSTLELGDSALYLCASSVGQSGGTDTQYFGPGTRLTVL.

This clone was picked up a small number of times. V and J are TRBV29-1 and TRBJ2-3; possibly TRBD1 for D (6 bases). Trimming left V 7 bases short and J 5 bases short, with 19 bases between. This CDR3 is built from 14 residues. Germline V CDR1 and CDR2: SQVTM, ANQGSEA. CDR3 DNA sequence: TGCAGCGGAATACAGGGAGAGATGGGAGATACGCAGTATTTT. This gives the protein CSGIQGEMGDTQYF.

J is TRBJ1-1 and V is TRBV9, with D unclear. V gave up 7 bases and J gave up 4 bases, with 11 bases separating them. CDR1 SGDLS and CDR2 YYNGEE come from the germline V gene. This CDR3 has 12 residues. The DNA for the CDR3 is TGTGCCAGCGGCCCCTACAGCACTGAAGCTTTCTTT. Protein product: CASGPYSTEAFF.

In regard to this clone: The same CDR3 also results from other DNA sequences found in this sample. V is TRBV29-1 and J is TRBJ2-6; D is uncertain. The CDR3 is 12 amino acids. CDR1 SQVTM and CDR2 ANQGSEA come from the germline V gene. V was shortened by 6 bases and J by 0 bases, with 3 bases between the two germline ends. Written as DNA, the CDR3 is TGCAGCGTGAGCTCTGGGGCCAACGTCCTGACTTTC. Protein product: CSVSSGANVLTF.

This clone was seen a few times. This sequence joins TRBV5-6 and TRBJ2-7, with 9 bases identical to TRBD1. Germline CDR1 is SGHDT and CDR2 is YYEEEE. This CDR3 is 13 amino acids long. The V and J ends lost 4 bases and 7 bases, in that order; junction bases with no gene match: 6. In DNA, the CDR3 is TGTGCCAGCAGCCCCGGGACAGGGCGAGAGCAGTACTTC. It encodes CASSPGTGREQYF.

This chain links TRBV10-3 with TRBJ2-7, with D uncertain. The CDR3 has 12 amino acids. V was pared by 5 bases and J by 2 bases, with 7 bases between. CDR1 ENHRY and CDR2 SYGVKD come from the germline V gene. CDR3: CAISRGTYEQYF. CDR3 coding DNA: TGTGCCATCAGTCGAGGAACCTACGAGCAGTACTTC.